Below, 5 T cell receptor beta chains from the same sample are listed, as sequenced in a study of T cell changes during pregnancy in multiple sclerosis. Repertoires were generated with immunoSEQ multiplex PCR, while TCRdb's copy carries only in-frame clones and drops some. The sample contains tens of thousands of clones, over 90% of which appear only once. This sample comprised peripheral blood, obtained in the third trimester of pregnancy. These receptors were taken from a female donor with multiple sclerosis, enrolled in a pregnancy study.

V is TRBV11-1 and J is TRBJ2-3, with D possibly being TRBD2 (7 bases). Germline values: CDR1 SGHAT, CDR2 FQDESV (reference sequence). V gave up 5 bases and J gave up 6 bases, with 21 bases separating them. This CDR3 spans 16 amino acids. In DNA, the CDR3 is TGTGCCAGCAGCACCCTGAGGGGGGGCCTTCTGGATACGCAGTATTTT. Translating gives CASSTLRGGLLDTQYF.

V usage is TRBV7-9 and J usage is TRBJ2-7, with a tentative D call TRBD1 (5 bases). From germline, CDR1 is SEHNR and CDR2 FQNEAQ (reference sequence). Trimming removed 4 bases at V and 6 bases at J, with 7 bases between. The CDR3 extends over 11 amino acids. The CDR3 DNA reads TGTGCCAGCAGCTCGGACACCGAGCAGTACTTC. The encoded protein is CASSSDTEQYF.

The chain links TRBV2 to TRBJ1-1; D perhaps matches TRBD1 (6 bases). The length of the CDR3 is 15 residues. The ends were cut back, 2 bases at V and 0 bases at J, with 10 bases in the middle. Germline-derived CDR1 and CDR2 are SNHLY and FYNNEI. CDR3 bases: TGTGCCAGCAGTGAAAGGGGGAATATGAACACTGAAGCTTTCTTT. Translating gives CASSERGNMNTEAFF.

CDR3 loop: CAISGYRQGSYQETQYF. CDR3 DNA: TGTGCCATCAGTGGATATCGGCAGGGCTCGTACCAAGAGACCCAGTACTTC. The chain is built from TRBV10-3 and TRBJ2-5; D may be TRBD1 (5 bases). This CDR3 contains 17 residues. Germline V lookup: CDR1 ENHRY, CDR2 SYGVKD. Trimming removed 4 bases from V and 0 bases from J, with 18 bases in between.

J is TRBJ2-1 and V is TRBV5-1, with 9 bases fitting TRBD2. The CDR3 runs to 16 residues. The germline V gene encodes CDR1 SGHRS and CDR2 YFSETQ. Trimming cost V 0 bases and J 3 bases; bases outside gene matches: 4. CDR3 sequence reads: CASSLELAGIYNEQFF. CDR3 DNA sequence: TGCGCCAGCAGCTTGGAGCTAGCGGGGATCTACAATGAGCAGTTCTTC. The full variable domain, completed using reference TRBV5-1 and TRBJ2-1, is KAGVTQTPRYLIKTRGQQVTLSCSPISGHRSVSWYQQTPGQGLQFLFEYFSETQRNKGNFPGRFSGRQFSNSRSEMNVSTLELGDSALYLCASSLELAGIYNEQFFGPGTRLTVL.